This is a list of T cell receptor beta chains from one sample in a study of blood T cells in healthy people across ages. TCRdb reanalysed the 5' RACE reads using MiXCR and keeps one entry per CDR3 protein. The sample lists about 900,000 distinct CDR3 sequences, around 49% occurring once. The sample consisted of blood. These receptors all come from a man aged 30 to 39 in good health. The CDR3 runs from the conserved cysteine through the conserved F or W. The order of the fields is clone size, J gene, D gene, V gene, CDR3 DNA, CDR3 protein. A D gene is named only where the DNA matches it firmly. Clone size, where shown, is once, few, many, or a class for clones that have expanded.

size: few; J: TRBJ2-5; D: NA; V: TRBV20-1; DNA: TGCAGTGCTAGAGATCCGCGGGGGCTCCAAGAGACCCAGTACTTC; CDR3: CSARDPRGLQETQYF
size: NA; J: TRBJ2-7; D: NA; V: TRBV19; DNA: TGTGCCAGTAGTATAGTCTCGGGGATCGAGCAGTACTTC; CDR3: CASSIVSGIEQYF
size: few; J: TRBJ2-7; D: NA; V: TRBV6-1; DNA: TGTGCCAGCAGTGAAGACCCGAGCGAGCAGTACTTC; CDR3: CASSEDPSEQYF
size: NA; J: TRBJ1-1; D: NA; V: TRBV27; DNA: TGTGCCAGCAGTTTATGGACGGACAACACTGAAGCTTTCTTT; CDR3: CASSLWTDNTEAFF
size: many; J: TRBJ2-7; D: TRBD1; V: TRBV20-1; DNA: TGCAGTGCTAGAGATCTGGGGACAGGGGGCGCCTACGAGCAGTACTTC; CDR3: CSARDLGTGGAYEQYF
size: few; J: TRBJ2-3; D: NA; V: TRBV12-3/TRBV12-4; DNA: TGTGCCACCCGGAGAGTGGGAGCAGATACGCAGTATTTT; CDR3: CATRRVGADTQYF
size: NA; J: TRBJ1-4; D: NA; V: TRBV7-9; DNA: TGTGCCAGCAGCTTGGGGAACTCGGATGAAAAACTGTTTTTT; CDR3: CASSLGNSDEKLFF
size: few; J: TRBJ2-1; D: TRBD2; V: TRBV4-2; DNA: TGTGCCAGCAGCCAAGGCACGGGGGGGCCGAATGAGCAGTTCTTC; CDR3: CASSQGTGGPNEQFF
size: few; J: TRBJ1-2; D: NA; V: TRBV4-1; DNA: TGCGCCAGCAGCCAAGCGGGGTCGGAAGGCTACACCTTC; CDR3: CASSQAGSEGYTF
size: NA; J: TRBJ2-7; D: NA; V: TRBV29-1; DNA: TGCGGCACCTTCTCCTACGAGCAGTACTTC; CDR3: CGTFSYEQYF
size: NA; J: TRBJ2-1; D: NA; V: TRBV11-2; DNA: TGTGCCAGCAGCTTCGGTCGGCTGACCAGCTCCTACAATGAGCAGTTCTTC; CDR3: CASSFGRLTSSYNEQFF
size: NA; J: TRBJ2-7; D: TRBD2; V: TRBV3-1; DNA: TGTGCCAGCAGCCAAGTTGGCGGGGGGACCACCTACGAGCAGTACTTC; CDR3: CASSQVGGGTTYEQYF
size: NA; J: TRBJ1-1; D: NA; V: TRBV7-2; DNA: TGTGCCAGCAGCTTAGCGGCAGGGTTAGACACTGAAGCTTTCTTT; CDR3: CASSLAAGLDTEAFF
size: NA; J: TRBJ1-1; D: TRBD1; V: TRBV13; DNA: TGTGCCAGCAGCTTGACAGGGGTCCCGAACACTGAAGCTTTCTTT; CDR3: CASSLTGVPNTEAFF
size: NA; J: TRBJ1-5; D: NA; V: TRBV12-3/TRBV12-4; DNA: TGTGCCACCGAGTGGGGGTATAGCAATCAGCCCCAGCATTTT; CDR3: CATEWGYSNQPQHF
size: NA; J: TRBJ2-3; D: NA; V: TRBV12-3/TRBV12-4; DNA: TGTGCCAGCAGCTTAGATACTAGCACAGATACGCAGTATTTT; CDR3: CASSLDTSTDTQYF
size: NA; J: TRBJ1-1; D: TRBD1; V: TRBV5-1; DNA: TGCGCCAGCAGCATAGGGACAGCCCAGAGTATGAACACTGAAGCTTTCTTT; CDR3: CASSIGTAQSMNTEAFF
size: few; J: TRBJ1-6; D: NA; V: TRBV27; DNA: TGTGCCAGCAAGGCGGATTATAATTCACCCCTCCACTTT; CDR3: CASKADYNSPLHF
size: few; J: TRBJ2-3; D: TRBD2; V: TRBV3-1; DNA: TGTGCCAGCAGCAATCGGGCGGGGGGGACGGATACGCAGTATTTT; CDR3: CASSNRAGGTDTQYF
size: few; J: TRBJ2-5; D: TRBD2; V: TRBV20-1; DNA: TGCAGTGCTAGTACCCCGGGGGGGGACCTCAGGACCCAGTACTTC; CDR3: CSASTPGGDLRTQYF
size: NA; J: TRBJ1-2; D: NA; V: TRBV27; DNA: TGTGCCAGCTCCAACGGGCAGGAGTATAGCTACTATGGCTACACCTTC; CDR3: CASSNGQEYSYYGYTF
size: few; J: TRBJ2-7; D: NA; V: TRBV20-1; DNA: TGCAGTGCTAGACCCTACACAGGAGGCTACGAGCAGTACTTC; CDR3: CSARPYTGGYEQYF
size: NA; J: TRBJ1-1; D: NA; V: TRBV27; DNA: TGTGCCAGCACCCTATATTCAGGGGACACTGAAGCTTTCTTT; CDR3: CASTLYSGDTEAFF
size: NA; J: TRBJ2-7; D: TRBD1; V: TRBV19; DNA: TGTGCCAGTAGTATCGCCGTCGGGACAGGGGGCGTCTACGAGCAGTACTTC; CDR3: CASSIAVGTGGVYEQYF
size: NA; J: TRBJ1-5; D: TRBD1; V: TRBV7-2; DNA: TGTGCCAGCAGCTTAGAGGGGACAGGGAGCCAGCCCCAGCATTTT; CDR3: CASSLEGTGSQPQHF
size: few; J: TRBJ2-1; D: TRBD2; V: TRBV29-1; DNA: TGCAGCGTTGTGGGGGCCCGGGGGGGCATCTCCTACAATGAGCAGTTCTTC; CDR3: CSVVGARGGISYNEQFF
size: NA; J: TRBJ2-7; D: TRBD2; V: TRBV27; DNA: TGTGCCAGCAGTGAGCGGGGAAACGAGCAGTACTTC; CDR3: CASSERGNEQYF
size: few; J: TRBJ2-7; D: NA; V: TRBV28; DNA: TGTGCCAGCAGTGTGCCCAGGGACTACGAGCAGTACTTC; CDR3: CASSVPRDYEQYF
size: once; J: TRBJ1-5; D: NA; V: TRBV4-1; DNA: TGCGCCAGCAGCCAAGTAGGGGGTTCCAGCAATCAGCCCCAGCATTTT; CDR3: CASSQVGGSSNQPQHF
size: NA; J: TRBJ2-7; D: NA; V: TRBV19; DNA: TGTGCCAGTAGTATCGGGGCCTCTGAGCAGTACTTC; CDR3: CASSIGASEQYF
size: few; J: TRBJ1-5; D: TRBD1; V: TRBV6-2/TRBV6-3; DNA: TGTGCCAGCAGTTACCTGACAGGGTTCAACAATCAGCCCCAGCATTTT; CDR3: CASSYLTGFNNQPQHF
size: few; J: TRBJ2-3; D: NA; V: TRBV5-1; DNA: TGCGCCAGCAGCTCCCAACTGGGGGATACGCAGTATTTT; CDR3: CASSSQLGDTQYF
size: NA; J: TRBJ2-5; D: NA; V: TRBV4-1; DNA: TGCGCCAGCAGCCCGCCAGGGCTAGGACAGACCCAGTACTTC; CDR3: CASSPPGLGQTQYF
size: NA; J: TRBJ2-5; D: TRBD1; V: TRBV12-5; DNA: TGTGCTAGTGGTACCACAGGGGCTTATACCCAGTACTTC; CDR3: CASGTTGAYTQYF
size: few; J: TRBJ2-4; D: NA; V: TRBV27; DNA: TGTGCCAGCAGTTCCCCGCTGGCCAAAAACATTCAGTACTTC; CDR3: CASSSPLAKNIQYF
size: NA; J: TRBJ2-1; D: TRBD2; V: TRBV11-2; DNA: TGTGCCAGCAGTCAGAGCGGGGGGGCCTTCAATGAGCAGTTCTTC; CDR3: CASSQSGGAFNEQFF
size: few; J: TRBJ1-2; D: NA; V: TRBV10-3; DNA: TGTGCCATCAGCCGGGCCGGGGACTATGGCTACACCTTC; CDR3: CAISRAGDYGYTF
size: NA; J: TRBJ2-5; D: NA; V: TRBV7-2; DNA: TGTGCCAGCAGCTTCCAGACTAGTAGAGAGACCCAGTACTTC; CDR3: CASSFQTSRETQYF
size: NA; J: TRBJ2-7; D: TRBD1; V: TRBV7-3; DNA: TGTGCCAGCAGCTTAGGCCCGGGACAGGGTTTAGAGCAGTACTTC; CDR3: CASSLGPGQGLEQYF
size: NA; J: TRBJ2-1; D: TRBD2; V: TRBV19; DNA: TGTGCCACCGGGGCTAGCGGGGAATTCTACAATGAGCAGTTCTTC; CDR3: CATGASGEFYNEQFF
size: few; J: TRBJ2-7; D: TRBD1; V: TRBV29-1; DNA: TGCAGCGTTGAAGATAGTACCAGGGGGTACGAGCAGTACTTC; CDR3: CSVEDSTRGYEQYF
size: NA; J: TRBJ2-4; D: TRBD2; V: TRBV11-3; DNA: TGTGCCAGCAGCTTAGCGGGGGGAGAAAACATTCAGTACTTC; CDR3: CASSLAGGENIQYF
size: NA; J: TRBJ1-3; D: TRBD1; V: TRBV29-1; DNA: TGCAGCGTGCTGGACAGGTCCTCTGGAAACACCATATATTTT; CDR3: CSVLDRSSGNTIYF
size: NA; J: TRBJ2-4; D: TRBD1; V: TRBV7-9; DNA: TGTGCCAGCAGCTTTGCGGGACAGGGGAGGTCCTGGCGGTACTTC; CDR3: CASSFAGQGRSWRYF
size: NA; J: TRBJ2-7; D: NA; V: TRBV29-1; DNA: TGCAGCGTTGGGGGGGTCTACGAGCAGTACTTC; CDR3: CSVGGVYEQYF
size: NA; J: TRBJ2-3; D: TRBD2; V: TRBV10-3; DNA: TGTGCCATCAGTATTACTAGCGGGGGGGCCGCAGATACGCAGTATTTT; CDR3: CAISITSGGAADTQYF